A selection of T cell receptor beta chains follows, all from one sample in a study of T cell changes during pregnancy in multiple sclerosis. The repertoire was sequenced with immunoSEQ multiplex PCR; TCRdb's copy has only in-frame clones and lacks some. Of about 100,000 clones in the sample, 91% were seen once. The sample was peripheral blood, taken in the second trimester of pregnancy. Receptor source: a female donor with multiple sclerosis, enrolled in a pregnancy study. Both conserved end residues are part of each CDR3. A D gene is named only where the DNA matches it firmly. Expanded clones get a size class; other rows say once, few or many, or leave the size out.

size: NA
J: TRBJ1-5
D: NA
V: TRBV6-5
DNA: TGTGCCAGCAGTACAGGGTCCAGCAATCAGCCCCAGCATTTT
CDR3: CASSTGSSNQPQHF

size: NA
J: TRBJ1-5
D: NA
V: TRBV28
DNA: TGTGCCAGCAGTTTTACCGGGGGGCTGAATCAGCCCCAGCATTTT
CDR3: CASSFTGGLNQPQHF

size: NA
J: TRBJ2-2
D: NA
V: TRBV19
DNA: TGTGCCAGTAGTATAATCGGGGGTTTAGGGCAAGGCGGGGAGCTGTTTTTT
CDR3: CASSIIGGLGQGGELFF

size: NA
J: TRBJ2-7
D: TRBD2
V: TRBV10-3
DNA: TGTGCCATCAGTGAGCCTCGGGGACTAGCGGGAGCCTACGAGCAGTACTTC
CDR3: CAISEPRGLAGAYEQYF

size: NA
J: TRBJ2-1
D: TRBD2
V: TRBV19
DNA: TGTGCCAGTAGTTTCGGGACTAACGCCAATGAGCAGTTCTTC
CDR3: CASSFGTNANEQFF

size: NA
J: TRBJ2-7
D: TRBD1
V: TRBV14
DNA: TGTGCCAGCAGCCAGGAACAGGGGTCCTACGAGGAGCAGTACTTC
CDR3: CASSQEQGSYEEQYF

size: NA
J: TRBJ2-7
D: TRBD2
V: TRBV5-1
DNA: TGCGCCAGCAGCCCCCCTAGCGGGAGTTACGAGCAGTACTTC
CDR3: CASSPPSGSYEQYF

size: NA
J: TRBJ2-1
D: TRBD2
V: TRBV7-8
DNA: TGTGCCAGCAGCTTAGTGGCGGGAGGGTTGTACAATGAGCAGTTCTTC
CDR3: CASSLVAGGLYNEQFF

size: NA
J: TRBJ2-2
D: NA
V: TRBV5-6
DNA: TGTGCCAGCAGCTCCGCCTCAGGGTCGGGGGAGCTGTTTTTT
CDR3: CASSSASGSGELFF

size: NA
J: TRBJ1-1
D: NA
V: TRBV7-9
DNA: TGTGCCAGCAGCTCCCTGGACATAACCCGCATGAACACTGAAGCTTTCTTT
CDR3: CASSSLDITRMNTEAFF

size: NA
J: TRBJ2-5
D: TRBD1
V: TRBV28
DNA: TGTGCCAGCAGCCTCGACAGGGGTCTCCAAGAGACCCAGTACTTC
CDR3: CASSLDRGLQETQYF

size: NA
J: TRBJ1-1
D: NA
V: TRBV19
DNA: TGTGCCAGTAAGGGGCCCGGGCCGGCTTTCTTT
CDR3: CASKGPGPAFF

size: NA
J: TRBJ2-2
D: NA
V: TRBV9
DNA: TGTGCCAGCAGCGTAGGACAGGCGAACACCGGGGAGCTGTTTTTT
CDR3: CASSVGQANTGELFF

size: NA
J: TRBJ2-1
D: TRBD2
V: TRBV20-1
DNA: TGCAGTGCTCCCCCTAGCGGTGAGCAGTTCTTC
CDR3: CSAPPSGEQFF

size: NA
J: TRBJ2-7
D: TRBD2
V: TRBV5-4
DNA: TGTGCCAGCAGCGCGACTAGCGGAAAAAGCTCCTACGAGCAGTACTTC
CDR3: CASSATSGKSSYEQYF

size: NA
J: TRBJ2-4
D: NA
V: TRBV4-2
DNA: TGTGCCAGCAGCCAAGATAACACAAATAATGCCAAAAACATTCAGTACTTC
CDR3: CASSQDNTNNAKNIQYF

size: few
J: TRBJ1-5
D: NA
V: TRBV7-2
DNA: TGTGCCAGCAGCTTCGATCCGCAGCAGCCCCAGCATTTT
CDR3: CASSFDPQQPQHF

size: NA
J: TRBJ1-1
D: NA
V: TRBV21-1
DNA: TGTGCCAGCAGCAAAGAGGAAGGGGCAACGAACACTGAAGCTTTCTTT
CDR3: CASSKEEGATNTEAFF

size: once
J: TRBJ2-5
D: NA
V: TRBV5-6
DNA: TGTGCCAGCAGCTGGGATCTAGCTCCAGAGACCCAGTACTTC
CDR3: CASSWDLAPETQYF

size: NA
J: TRBJ2-5
D: TRBD2
V: TRBV4-3
DNA: TGCGCCAGCAGCCAAGAGGGACTAGTCGGGGAGACCCAGTACTTC
CDR3: CASSQEGLVGETQYF

size: once
J: TRBJ2-7
D: TRBD2
V: TRBV19
DNA: TGTGCCAGTAGTATTGTTAGCGGGAGCTACGAGCAGTACTTC
CDR3: CASSIVSGSYEQYF

size: NA
J: TRBJ2-3
D: TRBD2
V: TRBV27
DNA: TGTGCCAGCAGTTTACGGGGCCTAGCGGGAGGAGGAGATACGCAGTATTTT
CDR3: CASSLRGLAGGGDTQYF

size: NA
J: TRBJ2-1
D: TRBD2
V: TRBV27
DNA: TGTGCCAGCAGTTCACGGGGACTAAGCTCCTACAATGAGCAGTTCTTC
CDR3: CASSSRGLSSYNEQFF

size: NA
J: TRBJ2-2
D: NA
V: TRBV10-2
DNA: TGCGCCAGCAGAAGGGGACAGAACACCGGGGAGCTGTTTTTT
CDR3: CASRRGQNTGELFF

size: NA
J: TRBJ2-1
D: TRBD2
V: TRBV5-4
DNA: TGTGCCAGCAGCTTGGCATTGACTAGCGGGATTTACAATGAGCAGTTCTTC
CDR3: CASSLALTSGIYNEQFF

size: once
J: TRBJ2-5
D: TRBD2
V: TRBV6-5
DNA: TGTGCCAGCAGTTGGGGACTAGTTGGAGAGACCCAGTACTTC
CDR3: CASSWGLVGETQYF

size: NA
J: TRBJ1-5
D: NA
V: TRBV19
DNA: TGTGCCAGTAGTACGGAACAGGGATATAGCAATCAGCCCCAGCATTTT
CDR3: CASSTEQGYSNQPQHF

size: NA
J: TRBJ2-3
D: TRBD2
V: TRBV6-5
DNA: TGTGCCAGCAGTTACTCGACAAGCGGGAGGGCAGATACGCAGTATTTT
CDR3: CASSYSTSGRADTQYF

size: NA
J: TRBJ1-5
D: NA
V: TRBV2
DNA: TGTGCCAGCAGCCATGGCTCAGGGGGCAATCAGCCCCAGCATTTT
CDR3: CASSHGSGGNQPQHF

size: NA
J: TRBJ2-5
D: TRBD2
V: TRBV7-9
DNA: TGTGCCAGCAGCAAGGGACTAGCGGGAGAAGAGACCCAGTACTTC
CDR3: CASSKGLAGEETQYF